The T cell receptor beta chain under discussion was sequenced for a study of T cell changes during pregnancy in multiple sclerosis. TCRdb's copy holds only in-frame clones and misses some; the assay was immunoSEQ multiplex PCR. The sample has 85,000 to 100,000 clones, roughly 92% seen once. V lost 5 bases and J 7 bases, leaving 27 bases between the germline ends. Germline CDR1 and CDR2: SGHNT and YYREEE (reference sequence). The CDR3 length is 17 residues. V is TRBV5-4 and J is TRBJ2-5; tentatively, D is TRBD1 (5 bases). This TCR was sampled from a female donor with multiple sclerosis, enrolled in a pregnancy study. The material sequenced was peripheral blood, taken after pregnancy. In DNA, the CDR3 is TGTGCCAGCAGTCAGAAGGGTACGGTCCAGGGTTTTATGACCCAGTACTTC. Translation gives CASSQKGTVQGFMTQYF.